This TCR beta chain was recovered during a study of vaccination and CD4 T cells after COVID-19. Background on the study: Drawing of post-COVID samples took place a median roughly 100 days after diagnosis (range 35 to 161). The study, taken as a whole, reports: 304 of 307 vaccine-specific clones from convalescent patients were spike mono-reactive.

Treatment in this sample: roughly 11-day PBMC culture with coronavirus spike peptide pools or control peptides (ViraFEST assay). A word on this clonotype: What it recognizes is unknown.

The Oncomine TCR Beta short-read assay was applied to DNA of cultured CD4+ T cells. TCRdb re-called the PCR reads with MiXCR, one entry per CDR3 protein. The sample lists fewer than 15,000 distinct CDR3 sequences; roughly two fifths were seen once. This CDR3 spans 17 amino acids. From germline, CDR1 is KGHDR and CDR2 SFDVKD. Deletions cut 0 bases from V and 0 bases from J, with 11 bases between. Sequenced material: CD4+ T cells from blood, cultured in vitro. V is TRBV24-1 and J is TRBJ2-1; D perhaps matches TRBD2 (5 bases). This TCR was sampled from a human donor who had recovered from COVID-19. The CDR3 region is CATSDLARGSSYNEQFF. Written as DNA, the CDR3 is TGTGCCACCAGTGATTTGGCGAGAGGGAGCTCCTACAATGAGCAGTTCTTC.